These 9 T cell receptor beta chains were all obtained from the same sample, sequenced in a study of shared clonotypes between healthy human individuals. Some clones are missing from TCRdb's copy, which holds only in-frame ones; the method was immunoSEQ multiplex PCR. The sample consists of roughly 2 million clones, approximately 95% of them appearing once. The sample was naive CD4+ T cells sorted from blood. Subset: CD45RA+ positively selected. All receptors derive from a young man in good health.

This chain joins TRBV14 and TRBJ2-2; TRBD1 is a possible D gene (6 bases). The CDR3 is 16 residues long. CDR1 and CDR2 (germline): SGHDN, FVKESK. V was clipped by 3 bases and J by 6 bases, with 17 bases between them. The CDR3 coding sequence is TGTGCCAGCAGCCATCATACAGGGTCTGCTTCCGGGGAGCTGTTTTTT. Translation: CASSHHTGSASGELFF.

The V gene is TRBV6-5, the J gene TRBJ2-7; 11 bases are shared with TRBD2. The CDR3 spans 14 residues. The germline V gene encodes CDR1 MNHEY and CDR2 SVGAGI. J gave up 8 bases and V 6 bases, and 9 bases lay outside the gene matches. The DNA for the CDR3 is TGTGCCAGCAGGCAAACTAGCGGGAGAATCCAGCAGTACTTC. Protein product: CASRQTSGRIQQYF.

CDR3 residues: CASSLVRGAGEQYF. The CDR3 DNA reads TGTGCCAGCAGCCTCGTTCGGGGGGCCGGCGAGCAGTACTTC. The chain combines TRBV11-2 with TRBJ2-7; D might be TRBD2 (7 bases). Germline V gene lookup returns CDR1 SGHAT and CDR2 FQNNGV. The ends were cut back, 5 bases at V and 6 bases at J, with 17 bases in the middle. This CDR3 is built from 14 residues.

The gene calls are TRBV5-4 and TRBJ2-5; TRBD1 matches at 10 bases. Unmatched junction bases numbered 11, after V lost 4 bases and J lost 8 bases. CDR1 SGHNT and CDR2 YYREEE come from the germline V gene (reference sequence). The CDR3 totals 15 residues. The CDR3 sequence is CASSRDRGEGSTQYF. CDR3 sequence (DNA): TGTGCCAGCAGCCGGGACAGGGGCGAGGGAAGTACCCAGTACTTC.

This chain uses TRBV30 with TRBJ1-2, with D uncertain. Germline-derived CDR1 and CDR2 are GTSNPN and SVGIG (reference sequence). V gave up 6 bases and J gave up 7 bases, with 15 bases separating them. The CDR3 runs 12 residues. Here the CDR3 DNA reads TGTGCCTGCATTCAAAGATCGGGTGGCTACACCTTC. This translates into CACIQRSGGYTF.

The chain is built from TRBV15 and TRBJ2-7; no clear D gene. The CDR3 consists of 15 residues. The V gene lost 0 bases and the J gene lost 3 bases, with 12 bases spanning the gap. Germline V lookup: CDR1 LNHNV, CDR2 YYDKDF (reference sequence). The chain's CDR3 is CATSRDRFTNYEQYF. Written as DNA, the CDR3 is TGTGCCACCAGCAGAGACAGGTTCACGAACTACGAGCAGTACTTC. Supplemented by reference TRBV15 and TRBJ2-7, the full variable domain reads DAMVIQNPRYQVTQFGKPVTLSCSQTLNHNVMYWYQQKSSQAPKLLFHYYDKDFNNEADTPDNFQSRRPNTSFCFLDIRSPGLGDTAMYLCATSRDRFTNYEQYFGPGTRLTVT.

The chain uses TRBV30 and TRBJ1-4, with D possibly matching TRBD1 (6 bases). The germline V gene encodes CDR1 GTSNPN and CDR2 SVGIG (reference sequence). CDR3 length: 17 amino acids. The V gene lost 2 bases and the J gene lost 0 bases, with 16 bases spanning the gap. CDR3 coding DNA: TGTGCCTGGAGTTTGAACAGGGAAGTTGCAACTAATGAAAAACTGTTTTTT. Encoded protein: CAWSLNREVATNEKLFF.

The chain carries TRBV11-2 and TRBJ1-2; D is perhaps TRBD1 (5 bases). Germline CDR1 and CDR2: SGHAT and FQNNGV. The CDR3 loop spans 14 amino acids. V lost 5 bases and J lost 2, with 12 bases in between. Here the CDR3 reads CASSPQTENYGYTF. CDR3 DNA: TGTGCCAGCAGCCCTCAGACAGAGAACTATGGCTACACCTTC. Complete variable domain (other parts from reference TRBV11-2 and TRBJ1-2): EAGVAQSPRYKIIEKRQSVAFWCNPISGHATLYWYQQILGQGPKLLIQFQNNGVVDDSQLPKDRFSAERLKGVDSTLKIQPAKLEDSAVYLCASSPQTENYGYTFGSGTRLTVV.

This clone was detected once. The rearrangement links TRBV6-1 to TRBJ1-2; unclear D gene. Germline V gene sequence: CDR1 MNHNS, CDR2 SASEGT. CDR3 length: 13 amino acids. The ends were cut back, 2 bases at V and 4 bases at J, with 8 bases in the middle. The CDR3 loop is CASSEMEPYGYTF. CDR3 DNA: TGTGCCAGCAGTGAAATGGAGCCCTATGGCTACACCTTC.